One sample yielded the 25 T cell receptor beta chains listed below, sequenced in a study of blood T cell repertoires in COVID-19 (dated by TCRdb to 2020 to 2022). Preparation of the library involved the immunoSEQ multiplex PCR assay. In its TCRdb copy, this immuneACCESS table keeps in-frame sequences only and misses some clones. Where compared with another copy, unresolved V genes explain less than half of these, and the others have no known cause. In this sample the table shows some 150,000 clones, 60% to 80% of which occur a single time. The ten largest clones take up 2.5% to 3% of the sample. Sequenced: PBMCs or T cells enriched from blood (not recorded which). These receptors originate from a woman between 45 and 60 years old who had recovered from COVID-19.

The rearrangement uses TRBV30 and TRBJ1-1; 10 bases are shared with TRBD1. J lost 4 bases, V lost 3 bases, and 5 bases had no gene match. Germline V lookup: CDR1 GTSNPN, CDR2 SVGIG (reference sequence). The CDR3 covers 14 residues. The CDR3 sequence: CAWRWGTGVTEAFF. The DNA for the CDR3 is TGTGCCTGGAGGTGGGGGACAGGGGTCACTGAAGCTTTCTTT.

This chain uses TRBV29-1 with TRBJ1-4, with unresolved D. The CDR3 is made up of 12 amino acids. V lost 5 bases to trimming and J lost 5 bases, with 9 bases between them. Germline loops: CDR1 SQVTM, CDR2 ANQGSEA. CDR3 bases: TGCAGCGTTCAAGGCAGAAATGAAAAACTGTTTTTT. Amino acid sequence: CSVQGRNEKLFF.

The chain joins TRBV21-1 to TRBJ2-2; the table's D call of TRBD2 was not tested on the DNA. TRBV21-1 is shown as a pseudogene. There are 15 residues in the CDR3. This CDR3 is CASSKGLAGAGELFF. The CDR3 nucleotides read TGTGCCAGCAGTAAAGGACTAGCGGGAGCCGGGGAGCTGTTTTTT.

This chain connects TRBV18 to TRBJ1-1; D is unclear. Trimming shortened V by 5 bases and J by 1 base, and 8 bases separated the two germline ends. The CDR3 sequence is 13 residues long. CDR1 KGHSH and CDR2 LQKENI come from the germline V gene. The CDR3 is CASSAAGNTEAFF. DNA of the CDR3: TGTGCCAGCTCAGCTGCAGGGAACACTGAAGCTTTCTTT.

This rearrangement joins TRBV5-1 to TRBJ2-1, with 13 bases that match TRBD2. This CDR3 spans 14 amino acids. V shed 9 bases and J 10 bases; nucleotides not matched to a gene: 10. The germline gives CDR1 SGHRS, CDR2 YFSETQ. The CDR3 loop is CATQAQTSGGEQFF. The CDR3 bases are TGCGCCACCCAGGCCCAGACTAGCGGGGGGGAGCAGTTCTTC.

The genes are TRBV24-1 and TRBJ2-5, with TRBD2 identical over 11 bases. This CDR3 is built from 16 residues. Germline V gives CDR1 KGHDR, CDR2 SFDVKD. V dropped 4 bases and J dropped 5; count of bases not matched to a gene: 8. The CDR3 DNA reads as TGTGCCACCAGTGACCCGACACTAGCGGGAGATGAGACCCAGTACTTC. Its protein product is CATSDPTLAGDETQYF.

The rearrangement links TRBV6-1 to TRBJ2-1; TRBD2 is a possible D gene (7 bases). With 1 base removed from V and 4 bases from J, the gap between germline ends came to 14 bases. The CDR3 contains 16 residues. CDR1 and CDR2 from the germline V gene are MNHNS and SASEGT. In nucleotides, the CDR3 is TGTGCCAGCAGTGAAGATTCGGGGGGCCGATACAATGAGCAGTTCTTC. Translating it yields CASSEDSGGRYNEQFF.

Worth noting for this clone: One end of the junction varies from germline; a read error may be responsible. This chain uses TRBV30 with TRBJ2-7; 10 bases are a match to TRBD2. Germline CDR1 GTSNPN, CDR2 SVGIG (reference sequence). CDR3 length: 14 residues. The CDR3 loop is CAAEPGLAPWERYF. CDR3 nucleotide sequence: TGTGCCGCGGAGCCGGGACTAGCGCCGTGGGAGCGGTACTTC.

This chain joins TRBV19 and TRBJ2-1; 8 positions match TRBD2. The CDR3 totals 17 residues. Losses at the gene ends were 0 bases for V and 3 bases for J; bases not matched to a gene: 7. Germline V gene data show CDR1 as LNHDA and CDR2 as SQIVND (reference sequence). CDR3 DNA sequence: TGTGCCAGTAGTATAGAGCGAGCGGGAGATTTCTACAATGAGCAGTTCTTC. Encoded protein: CASSIERAGDFYNEQFF.

The chain uses TRBV6-2 or TRBV6-3 and TRBJ2-5, with 8 bases lining up with TRBD2. J was trimmed by 5 bases and V by 0 bases; bases with no gene match: 8. CDR1 is MNHEY, CDR2 SVGEGT, per germline. The CDR3 is made up of 16 amino acids. CDR3 in DNA: TGTGCCAGCAGTTACTCTAGCGGGGACCCTTGGGAGACCCAGTACTTC. Its protein product is CASSYSSGDPWETQYF.

This clone was counted a single time. The chain uses TRBV12-3 or TRBV12-4 and TRBJ1-2; a weak D match, TRBD1 (6 bases). The CDR3 is made up of 13 amino acids. Deletions cut 6 bases from V and 1 base from J, with 9 bases between. In DNA, the CDR3 is TGTGCCAGCAGACGGGACAATAACTATGGCTACACCTTC. The encoded protein is CASRRDNNYGYTF.

The V gene is TRBV12-3 or TRBV12-4, the J gene TRBJ2-7; no reliable D call. Trimming left V 8 bases short and J 8 bases short, with 13 bases between. The CDR3 runs 11 residues. This CDR3 reads CASSLSLKQYF. The CDR3 DNA sequence: TGTGCCAGCTCCCTCTCTCTAAAGCAGTACTTC.

J is TRBJ2-7 and V is TRBV7-6; 8 bases line up with TRBD2. With V trimmed by 5 bases and J by 6 bases, 9 bases remained unmatched. Germline CDR1 SGHVS, CDR2 FNYEAQ. This CDR3 comprises 14 residues. The CDR3 loop is CASSPTSAPIEQYF. The CDR3, as DNA: TGTGCCAGCAGCCCGACTAGCGCTCCTATCGAGCAGTACTTC.

This clone was seen a single time. The J gene is TRBJ2-1, the V gene TRBV7-3, with 10 bases aligning to TRBD1. CDR3 length: 14 residues. J was trimmed by 6 bases and V by 4 bases; bases with no gene match: 3. Germline loops: CDR1 SGHTA, CDR2 FQGTGA. The CDR3 nucleotides are TGTGCCAGCAGCTCTGGGGACAGGGGCAATGAGCAGTTCTTC. Translation: CASSSGDRGNEQFF.

The chain employs TRBV5-1 and TRBJ1-2; possible D gene TRBD1, 5 bases. The CDR3 consists of 12 residues. Germline assignment: CDR1 SGHRS and CDR2 YFSETQ. V was trimmed by 4 bases and J by 8 bases, leaving 12 bases between them. The CDR3 spells CASSADRQGYTF. DNA for the CDR3: TGCGCCAGCAGCGCTGACAGACAAGGCTACACCTTC.

The gene calls are TRBV3-1 (or the pseudogene TRBV3-2) and TRBJ2-5; 13 nucleotides agree with TRBD2. Looked up from germline, CDR1 is LGHDT and CDR2 is YNNKEL (reference sequence). The ends lost 4 bases at V and 5 bases at J; junction bases unmatched: 7. The CDR3 has 16 residues. DNA for the CDR3: TGTGCCAGCAGCCCTAAGACTAGCGGGGGGCAGGAGACCCAGTACTTC. Protein product: CASSPKTSGGQETQYF.

The V and J genes are TRBV5-1 and TRBJ1-2; 7 bases line up with TRBD1. The germline V gene has CDR1 SGHRS and CDR2 YFSETQ. The CDR3 totals 13 residues. V trimming: 3 bases; J trimming: 6 bases; junction bases outside the gene matches: 5. The chain's CDR3 is CASSSRDRDGYTF. The CDR3, as DNA: TGCGCCAGCAGCTCACGAGACAGGGATGGCTACACCTTC.

V gene TRBV5-6 combines with J gene TRBJ1-3; D unclear. Germline lookup yields CDR1 SGHDT and CDR2 YYEEEE. The CDR3 has 16 amino acids. V lost 2 bases to trimming and J lost 0 bases, with 12 bases between them. The DNA of the CDR3 is TGTGCCAGCAGCTTCAGGTCAGGCAGCTCTGGAAACACCATATATTTT. Amino acid sequence: CASSFRSGSSGNTIYF.

The rearrangement uses TRBV19 and TRBJ1-1; D is unresolved. This CDR3 region has 14 residues. V was cut by 5 bases and J by 3 bases, with 13 bases left in between. CDR1 and CDR2 from the germline V gene are LNHDA and SQIVND (reference sequence). The CDR3 DNA follows: TGTGCCAGTAGTGTCTTCGGGGAGCACACTGAAGCTTTCTTT. Its translation: CASSVFGEHTEAFF.

The CDR3 loop reads CASHPTGGTDTQYF. The CDR3 bases are TGTGCCAGCCATCCCACGGGGGGCACAGATACGCAGTATTTT. The V and J genes are TRBV6-5 and TRBJ2-3, with D maybe TRBD2 (6 bases). This CDR3 comprises 14 residues. Trimming removed 8 bases from V and 1 base from J, with 13 bases in between. Per the germline V gene, CDR1 is MNHEY and CDR2 is SVGAGI.

The chain carries TRBV19 and TRBJ2-7; D may be TRBD2 (5 bases). V was cut by 3 bases and J by 0 bases, with 9 bases left in between. Germline assignment: CDR1 LNHDA and CDR2 SQIVND (reference sequence). The CDR3 loop spans 14 amino acids. The CDR3 nucleotides are TGTGCCAGTAGTATTGGAGGTAACTCCTACGAGCAGTACTTC. This sequence encodes CASSIGGNSYEQYF.

The chain recombines TRBV5-1 with TRBJ2-7; 8 bases are a match to TRBD1. Germline lookup yields CDR1 SGHRS and CDR2 YFSETQ. This CDR3 contains 14 residues. V gave up 0 bases and J gave up 5 bases; unmatched junction bases: 4. In DNA, the CDR3 is TGCGCCAGCAGCTTGGACAGGGGGGATAACGAGCAGTACTTC. Protein sequence: CASSLDRGDNEQYF.

J is TRBJ1-2 and V is TRBV9; 9 bases align to TRBD1. J gave up 3 bases and V 2 bases, and 5 bases lay outside the gene matches. Germline V CDR1 and CDR2: SGDLS, YYNGEE. The length of the CDR3 is 15 residues. The CDR3 nucleotides are TGTGCCAGCAGCGTCGGGACAGGGAGGGACTATGGCTACACCTTC. Its translation: CASSVGTGRDYGYTF. The full variable domain, rest sourced from reference TRBV9 and TRBJ1-2, is DSGVTQTPKHLITATGQRVTLRCSPRSGDLSVYWYQQSLDQGLQFLIQYYNGEERAKGNILERFSAQQFPDLHSELNLSSLELGDSALYFCASSVGTGRDYGYTFGSGTRLTVV.

The chain recombines TRBV6-5 with TRBJ2-7, with a tentative D call TRBD2 (7 bases). The CDR3 loop spans 13 amino acids. V was cut by 6 bases and J by 2 bases, with 11 bases left in between. Germline loops: CDR1 MNHEY, CDR2 SVGAGI. CDR3 nucleotides: TGTGCCAGCAGAAGGGGGGGGGCCTACGAGCAGTACTTC. Translated: CASRRGGAYEQYF.

V usage is TRBV6-6 and J usage is TRBJ2-7, with 10 bases fitting TRBD1. The CDR3 sequence is 15 residues long. V lost 6 bases and J lost 0; bases outside the gene matches: 5. Looked up from germline, CDR1 is MNHNY and CDR2 is SVGAGI (reference sequence). Here the CDR3 reads CASSLGQGFSYEQYF. The CDR3 DNA follows: TGTGCCAGCAGCCTGGGACAGGGGTTCTCCTACGAGCAGTACTTC.